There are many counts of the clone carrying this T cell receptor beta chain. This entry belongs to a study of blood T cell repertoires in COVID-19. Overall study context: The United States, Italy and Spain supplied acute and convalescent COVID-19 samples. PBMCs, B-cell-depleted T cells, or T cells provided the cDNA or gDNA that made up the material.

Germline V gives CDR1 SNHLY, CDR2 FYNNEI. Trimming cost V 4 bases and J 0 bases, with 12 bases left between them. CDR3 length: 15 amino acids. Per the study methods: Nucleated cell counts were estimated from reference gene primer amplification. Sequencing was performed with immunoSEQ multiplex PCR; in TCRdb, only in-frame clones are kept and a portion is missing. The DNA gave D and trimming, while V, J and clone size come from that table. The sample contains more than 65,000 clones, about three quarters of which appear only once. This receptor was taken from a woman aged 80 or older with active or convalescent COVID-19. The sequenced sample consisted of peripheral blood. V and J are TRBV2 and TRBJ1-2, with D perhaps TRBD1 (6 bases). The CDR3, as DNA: TGTGCCAGCAGTGTCGGACAGCGAGCTAACTATGGCTACACCTTC. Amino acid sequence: CASSVGQRANYGYTF.